This passage covers 24 T cell receptor beta chains from one sample sequenced in a study of blood T cell repertoires in COVID-19. Sequencing used immunoSEQ multiplex PCR; TCRdb keeps in-frame clones, though not all of them. The sample carries some 140,000 clones, roughly 81% recorded once. The material sequenced was peripheral blood. These receptors all stem from a human donor in a cohort sampled during active COVID-19.

This clone appeared once. The chain couples TRBV6-5 to TRBJ2-7, with D perhaps TRBD2 (7 bases). Trimming shortened V by 2 bases and J by 4 bases, and 15 bases separated the two germline ends. The germline gives CDR1 MNHEY, CDR2 SVGAGI. This CDR3 has 15 amino acids. The CDR3: CASSYDGGQRYEQYF. DNA for the CDR3: TGTGCCAGCAGTTACGACGGGGGGCAGAGGTACGAGCAGTACTTC.

The chain carries TRBV7-3 and TRBJ2-5; the match to TRBD1 covers 9 bases. Germline V lookup: CDR1 SGHTA, CDR2 FQGTGA. This CDR3 spans 14 amino acids. The V gene end was trimmed by 5 bases and the J gene end by 2 bases; junction bases not matched to a gene: 3. CDR3 sequence: CASSRQGGQETQYF. The DNA of the CDR3 is TGTGCCAGCAGCAGACAGGGGGGACAAGAGACCCAGTACTTC.

J is TRBJ2-1 and V is TRBV5-1; TRBD1 might be the D (6 bases). Trimming took 2 bases from V and 4 from J, leaving 10 bases between them. The CDR3 runs to 14 residues. CDR1 is SGHRS and CDR2 is YFSETQ in the germline V gene. Here the CDR3 DNA reads TGCGCCAGCAGCTTCGGTACAGGGTACAATGAGCAGTTCTTC. Amino acids: CASSFGTGYNEQFF.

This clone occurred a few times. The V and J genes are TRBV3-1 (or the pseudogene TRBV3-2) and TRBJ2-7, with no clear D. V lost 0 bases to trimming and J lost 5 bases, with 8 bases between them. This CDR3 is 13 amino acids long. The germline CDR1 and CDR2 sequences are LGHDT and YNNKEL (reference sequence). The CDR3 protein is CASSQDPRDEQYF. DNA for the CDR3: TGTGCCAGCAGCCAAGATCCACGGGACGAGCAGTACTTC.

This clone was picked up one time. The rearrangement uses TRBV7-8 and TRBJ2-7; tentative D call: TRBD1 (5 bases). This CDR3 has 14 residues. Germline V gene data show CDR1 as SGHVS and CDR2 as FQNEAQ. Trimming cost V 1 base and J 1 base, with 8 bases left between them. The CDR3 coding sequence is TGTGCCAGCAGCTTAGATTACAGGTCCTACGAGCAGTACTTC. It encodes CASSLDYRSYEQYF.

The rearrangement links TRBV2 to TRBJ1-3, with 7 positions matching TRBD1. The germline gives CDR1 SNHLY, CDR2 FYNNEI. The CDR3 has 17 residues. V lost 6 bases, J lost 2 bases, and 13 bases stayed unmatched. The CDR3 loop reads CASSPGRRGHAGNTIYF. The CDR3 nucleotides are TGTGCCAGCAGCCCCGGGCGGAGGGGGCACGCTGGAAACACCATATATTTT.

The rearrangement uses TRBV19 and TRBJ2-3; the D is unclear. V was clipped by 8 bases and J by 0 bases, with 15 bases between them. Germline CDR1 reads LNHDA; CDR2 reads SQIVND (reference sequence). The CDR3 contains 15 residues. The CDR3 DNA follows: TGTGCCAGTCGTCCGAGAAATCCTAGCACAGATACGCAGTATTTT. This codes for CASRPRNPSTDTQYF. Filled out from reference TRBV19 and TRBJ2-3, the complete variable domain reads DGGITQSPKYLFRKEGQNVTLSCEQNLNHDAMYWYRQDPGQGLRLIYYSQIVNDFQKGDIAEGYSVSREKKESFPLTVTSAQKNPTAFYLCASRPRNPSTDTQYFGPGTRLTVL.

The J gene is TRBJ2-7, the V gene TRBV4-1, with D possibly matching TRBD2 (6 bases). V lost 2 bases and J lost 6, with 17 bases in between. The CDR3 is 15 amino acids. CDR1 and CDR2 (germline): MGHRA, YSYEKL. The CDR3 region is CASSQRSGPGVEQYF. The CDR3 DNA reads as TGCGCCAGCAGCCAACGGTCGGGGCCGGGGGTCGAGCAGTACTTC.

This chain links TRBV6-6 with TRBJ2-7, with D possibly matching TRBD2 (6 bases). Trimming took 8 bases from V and 3 from J, leaving 8 bases between them. Germline V gives CDR1 MNHNY, CDR2 SVGAGI (reference sequence). This CDR3 is built from 11 residues. CDR3 residues: CASYGGYEQYF. The DNA of the CDR3 is TGTGCCAGCTACGGGGGCTACGAGCAGTACTTC.

With regard to this clone: Other nucleotide sequences from this sample produce the same CDR3. The chain combines TRBV19 with TRBJ2-7, with 9 positions matching TRBD1. CDR3 size: 14 residues. Germline CDR1 and CDR2: LNHDA and SQIVND (reference sequence). The trim removed 5 bases at V and 4 bases at J, leaving 6 bases unmatched. The CDR3 loop reads CASSPGTGTYEQYF. The CDR3 DNA sequence: TGTGCCAGTAGTCCCGGGACAGGGACGTACGAGCAGTACTTC.

The chain uses TRBV29-1 and TRBJ1-1, with 9 bases lining up with TRBD1. The CDR3 is made up of 13 amino acids. The trim removed 4 bases at V and 3 bases at J, leaving 3 bases unmatched. CDR1 is SQVTM, CDR2 ANQGSEA, per germline. The CDR3: CSVVTGGDTEAFF. The CDR3, as DNA: TGCAGCGTTGTGACAGGGGGTGACACTGAAGCTTTCTTT.

The J gene is TRBJ2-2, the V gene TRBV3-1 (or the pseudogene TRBV3-2); D gene unclear. Between the trimmed V and J ends, which lost 4 bases and 8 bases, there was a span of 8 bases. Germline lookup yields CDR1 LGHDT and CDR2 YNNKEL (reference sequence). This CDR3 contains 12 residues. CDR3 coding DNA: TGTGCCAGCAGCCTTTCCAAAGGGGAGCTGTTTTTT. Translation: CASSLSKGELFF.

The chain carries TRBV30 and TRBJ2-3; TRBD1 is a possible D gene (6 bases). This CDR3 is 12 amino acids long. The germline CDR1 and CDR2 sequences are GTSNPN and SVGIG (reference sequence). CDR3 in amino acids: CAYGTITDTQYF. Here the CDR3 DNA reads TGTGCTTATGGGACAATCACAGATACGCAGTATTTT.

This clone was detected only once. This chain joins TRBV7-6 and TRBJ2-1; 9 bases are a match to TRBD2. This CDR3 region has 17 residues. Germline V lookup: CDR1 SGHVS, CDR2 FNYEAQ. V was clipped by 4 bases and J by 5 bases; unmatched bases: 12. The CDR3 sequence: CASSSSFGRGGNNEQFF. CDR3 in DNA: TGTGCCAGCAGCTCCTCATTCGGGCGGGGGGGAAACAATGAGCAGTTCTTC.

This chain joins TRBV3-1 (or the pseudogene TRBV3-2) and TRBJ1-4; TRBD1 might be the D (6 bases). V gave up 11 bases and J gave up 6 bases, with 25 bases separating them. This CDR3 region has 16 residues. Germline loops: CDR1 LGHDT, CDR2 YNNKEL (reference sequence). The CDR3 coding sequence is TGTGCCCGCCGCCGGGAGGGGGGGGGCGTGGATGAAAAACTGTTTTTT. It codes for CARRREGGGVDEKLFF.

This clone was found once. J is TRBJ1-2 and V is TRBV15, with a possible D match to TRBD1 (5 bases). V was shortened by 4 bases and J by 4 bases, with 7 bases between the two germline ends. The germline gives CDR1 LNHNV, CDR2 YYDKDF (reference sequence). The CDR3 contains 12 residues. In DNA form, the CDR3 reads TGTGCCACCAGCAAAGACAGCTATGGCTACACCTTC. Translated: CATSKDSYGYTF.

The rearrangement joins TRBV29-1 to TRBJ2-6, with D perhaps matching TRBD1 (6 bases). With 6 bases removed from V and 2 bases from J, the gap between germline ends came to 11 bases. CDR1 is SQVTM, CDR2 ANQGSEA, per germline. The length of the CDR3 is 14 residues. CDR3 sequence reads: CSVAGDPGANVLTF. The CDR3 DNA reads as TGCAGCGTCGCAGGGGACCCTGGGGCCAACGTCCTGACTTTC.

Only one count was recorded for this clone. This chain links TRBV19 with TRBJ1-5, with 9 bases identical to TRBD1. The V gene's germline CDR1 is LNHDA and CDR2 SQIVND (reference sequence). This CDR3 has 15 residues. V shed 6 bases and J 3 bases; nucleotides not matched to a gene: 6. The CDR3 loop is CASSPGTGPNQPQHF. CDR3 DNA: TGTGCCAGTAGCCCCGGGACAGGGCCCAATCAGCCCCAGCATTTT.

The chain carries TRBV19 and TRBJ2-1, with 15 bases matching TRBD2. The V gene end was trimmed by 5 bases and the J gene end by 7 bases; junction bases not matched to a gene: 6. Per germline, CDR1 LNHDA and CDR2 SQIVND (reference sequence). The CDR3 length is 16 residues. The CDR3 reads CASSPGLAGGLNEQFF. CDR3 bases: TGTGCCAGTAGTCCCGGACTAGCGGGGGGGCTGAATGAGCAGTTCTTC.

The chain joins TRBV7-8 to TRBJ2-7; unclear D gene. With 2 bases removed from V and 3 bases from J, the gap between germline ends came to 5 bases. The CDR3 runs 12 residues. Germline V gene data show CDR1 as SGHVS and CDR2 as FQNEAQ. Written as DNA, the CDR3 is TGTGCCAGCAGCTTAAACAGCTACGAGCAGTACTTC. Amino acids: CASSLNSYEQYF.

The chain joins TRBV5-4 to TRBJ2-7, with TRBD1 identical over 7 bases. The CDR3 contains 15 residues. In germline, CDR1 is SGHNT, CDR2 YYREEE (reference sequence). V dropped 4 bases and J dropped 2; count of bases not matched to a gene: 9. The CDR3 DNA reads as TGTGCCAGCAGCCCCCGGACAGGTCGGCCCTACGAGCAGTACTTC. Amino acid sequence: CASSPRTGRPYEQYF.

The chain carries TRBV2 and TRBJ2-5; 10 bases line up with TRBD2. CDR1 is SNHLY, CDR2 FYNNEI, per germline. The CDR3 sequence is 16 residues long. V lost 5 bases to trimming and J lost 1 base; unmatched junction nucleotides: 7. The CDR3 region is CASSPSGGVLQETQYF. CDR3 nucleotide sequence: TGTGCCAGCAGTCCAAGCGGGGGGGTCCTCCAAGAGACCCAGTACTTC.

Concerning this clone: A read error may produce the germline difference seen at one junction end. This rearrangement joins TRBV6-6 to TRBJ2-5; D gene uncertain. This CDR3 spans 11 amino acids. Germline loops: CDR1 MNHNY, CDR2 SVGAGI (reference sequence). CDR3: CASSQDWSVHF. The DNA of the CDR3 is TGTGCCAGCAGCCAAGATTGGAGCGTACACTTC.

The chain links TRBV9 to TRBJ2-5, with 12 bases identical to TRBD2. V trimming: 0 bases; J trimming: 5 bases; junction bases outside the gene matches: 8. Germline V gene data show CDR1 as SGDLS and CDR2 as YYNGEE. This CDR3 has 17 amino acids. CDR3 loop: CASSVGSSGGAWETQYF. The CDR3 coding sequence is TGTGCCAGCAGCGTAGGCTCTAGCGGGGGGGCCTGGGAGACCCAGTACTTC.